A single sample is the source of the 27 T cell receptor beta chains below, sequenced in a study of blood T cell repertoires in COVID-19. Only in-frame clones appear in the TCRdb table, and some are missing; sequencing was by immunoSEQ multiplex PCR. The sample has under 95,000 clones; roughly nine tenths are singletons. The material sequenced was peripheral blood. The receptors shown here come from a man older than 75 in a cohort sampled during active COVID-19.

The chain recombines TRBV19 with TRBJ2-3; the match to TRBD1 covers 11 bases. V dropped 9 bases and J dropped 3; count of bases not matched to a gene: 5. The germline V gene encodes CDR1 LNHDA and CDR2 SQIVND (reference sequence). The CDR3 extends over 14 amino acids. This chain's CDR3 is CASTRDRGTDTQYF. Here the CDR3 DNA reads TGTGCCAGCACCCGGGACAGGGGGACAGATACGCAGTATTTT.

This clone was seen more than once but under ten times. The rearrangement links TRBV5-5 to TRBJ1-1; TRBD1 might be the D (5 bases). The germline CDR1 and CDR2 sequences are SGHKS and YYEKEE (reference sequence). V was clipped by 0 bases and J by 5 bases, with 14 bases between them. The CDR3 consists of 15 residues. The CDR3 DNA sequence: TGTGCCAGCAGCTTGGGGGGACTCGTTGGGACTGAAGCTTTCTTT. Amino acids: CASSLGGLVGTEAFF.

The CDR3: CATRTTGEEDTQYF. The CDR3 region has the DNA TGTGCCACCAGGACGACAGGAGAAGAAGATACGCAGTATTTT. The chain uses TRBV24-1 and TRBJ2-3; tentatively, D is TRBD1 (6 bases). The CDR3 sequence is 14 residues long. Germline V gives CDR1 KGHDR, CDR2 SFDVKD. V was pared by 7 bases and J by 5 bases, with 15 bases between.

The CDR3 coding sequence is TGCGCCAGCAGCCAACTAGCGGGGGGCACAGATACGCAGTATTTT. This codes for CASSQLAGGTDTQYF. The genes are TRBV4-3 and TRBJ2-3; 10 nucleotides line up with TRBD2. CDR3 length: 15 residues. The ends lost 2 bases at V and 1 base at J; junction bases unmatched: 0. The germline CDR1 and CDR2 sequences are LGHNA and YSLEER.

J is TRBJ2-7 and V is TRBV7-2, with 11 nucleotides matching TRBD2. Germline V gene sequence: CDR1 SGHTA, CDR2 FQGNSA. This CDR3 contains 16 residues. The ends lost 0 bases at V and 3 bases at J; junction bases unmatched: 4. The CDR3 is CASSLASTSGGYEQYF. CDR3 coding DNA: TGTGCCAGCAGCTTAGCTTCTACTAGCGGGGGCTACGAGCAGTACTTC.

The chain has TRBV19 and TRBJ1-1; D is possibly TRBD1 (5 bases). CDR1 and CDR2 from the germline V gene are LNHDA and SQIVND (reference sequence). The V end was cut by 4 bases, the J end by 0 bases, with 12 bases between. The CDR3 consists of 15 residues. CDR3 DNA: TGTGCCAGTAGTAGAGCCCCGACAGTGAACACTGAAGCTTTCTTT. It codes for CASSRAPTVNTEAFF.

The chain is built from TRBV9 and TRBJ2-3, with 9 bases matching TRBD2. Germline CDR1 is SGDLS and CDR2 is YYNGEE. The length of the CDR3 is 18 residues. The V segment lost 4 bases and the J segment 0 bases; nucleotides outside the gene matches: 12. The CDR3 DNA reads as TGTGCCAGCAGCCGCGGGACTAGCACCTCGCTTAGCACAGATACGCAGTATTTT. As protein: CASSRGTSTSLSTDTQYF.

This clone was counted only a few times. The chain employs TRBV5-5 and TRBJ2-7; weak D call: TRBD2 (5 bases). In germline, CDR1 is SGHKS, CDR2 YYEKEE (reference sequence). CDR3 length equals 15 residues. V shed 1 base and J shed 2 bases, with 13 bases lying between them. The CDR3, as DNA: TGTGCCAGCAGCTTGACGGGGTCCTCAACCTACGAGCAGTACGTC. It translates to CASSLTGSSTYEQYV.

V and J are TRBV3-1 (or the pseudogene TRBV3-2) and TRBJ1-5; D not resolved. There are 13 residues in the CDR3. Deletions cut 0 bases from V and 4 bases from J, with 4 bases between. Germline V gene lookup returns CDR1 LGHDT and CDR2 YNNKEL (reference sequence). DNA for the CDR3: TGTGCCAGCAGCCAAGAGTTAAATCAGCCCCAGCATTTT. This gives the protein CASSQELNQPQHF.

This chain links TRBV4-1 with TRBJ1-2; 8 positions match TRBD1. With 1 base clipped from V and 4 bases from J, the junction kept 5 bases outside the gene matches. CDR1 and CDR2 (germline): MGHRA, YSYEKL. This CDR3 is built from 15 residues. The CDR3 region is CASSQGGQATYGYTF. The CDR3 region has the DNA TGCGCCAGCAGCCAAGGGGGACAGGCGACCTATGGCTACACCTTC.

J is TRBJ1-2 and V is TRBV10-3; TRBD1 is a possible D gene (6 bases). This CDR3 spans 14 amino acids. V lost 0 bases, J lost 5 bases, and 10 bases lay in between. The germline V gene has CDR1 ENHRY and CDR2 SYGVKD. Here the CDR3 reads CAISESGTPYGYTF. The CDR3, as DNA: TGTGCCATCAGTGAGTCCGGGACACCTTATGGCTACACCTTC.

This rearrangement joins TRBV11-3 to TRBJ2-7; D remains unclear. The germline CDR1 and CDR2 sequences are SGHNT and YENEEA. V was trimmed by 6 bases and J by 4 bases, leaving 10 bases between them. The CDR3 is 12 amino acids. The CDR3 nucleotides are TGTGCCAGCAGACAAACAAGTTACGAGCAGTACGTC. Residues: CASRQTSYEQYV.

This chain joins TRBV7-9 and TRBJ1-4; D remains unclear. Germline V lookup: CDR1 SEHNR, CDR2 FQNEAQ (reference sequence). The CDR3 consists of 15 residues. The germline V and J ends were trimmed by 5 bases and 0 bases, with 10 bases remaining between them. CDR3 loop: CASSPPGTTNEKLFF. The CDR3 DNA follows: TGTGCCAGCAGCCCACCCGGGACAACTAATGAAAAACTGTTTTTT. Based on the CDR3 plus reference TRBV7-9 and TRBJ1-4, the full variable domain is DTGVSQNPRHKITKRGQNVTFRCDPISEHNRLYWYRQTLGQGPEFLTYFQNEAQLEKSRLLSDRFSAERPKGSFSTLEIQRTEQGDSAMYLCASSPPGTTNEKLFFGSGTQLSVL.

The chain employs TRBV28 and TRBJ1-2; D is uncertain. The CDR3 length is 12 residues. V was trimmed by 5 bases and J by 10 bases, leaving 14 bases between them. The germline V gene has CDR1 MDHEN and CDR2 SYDVKM. Here the CDR3 DNA reads TGTGCCAGCAGTCCGACTAGTTCAGACTACACCTTC. Protein: CASSPTSSDYTF.

The chain is built from TRBV4-3 and TRBJ1-5; D is uncertain. The germline V gene encodes CDR1 LGHNA and CDR2 YSLEER. Trimming removed 2 bases from V and 4 bases from J, with 6 bases in between. This CDR3 has 13 residues. The DNA for the CDR3 is TGCGCCAGCAGCCAACAGGTAAATCAGCCCCAGCATTTT. Translating it yields CASSQQVNQPQHF.

The gene calls are TRBV3-1 (or the pseudogene TRBV3-2) and TRBJ1-6; D unresolved. V was cut by 0 bases and J by 0 bases, with 9 bases left in between. The CDR3 runs 17 residues. Germline V gene lookup returns CDR1 LGHDT and CDR2 YNNKEL (reference sequence). In DNA, the CDR3 is TGTGCCAGCAGCCAAGATCTTGGCCCCTCCTATAATTCACCCCTCCACTTT. Translation gives CASSQDLGPSYNSPLHF.

The chain is built from TRBV18 and TRBJ2-4; the D gene is possibly TRBD1 (6 bases). The CDR3 sequence is 16 residues long. V was trimmed by 0 bases and J by 0 bases, leaving 9 bases between them. Germline V CDR1 and CDR2: KGHSH, LQKENI. CDR3 nucleotides: TGTGCCAGCTCACCACCGGAGGACAGAGCCAAAAACATTCAGTACTTC. Protein sequence: CASSPPEDRAKNIQYF.

The V call is TRBV4-2, the J call TRBJ1-4; D unresolved. The germline gives CDR1 LGHNA, CDR2 YNFKEQ. Trimming took off 1 base at V and 6 bases at J, with 15 bases between the two ends. The CDR3 totals 16 residues. The CDR3 bases are TGTGCCAGCAGCCAAGGGGATAACCCGAGGGATGAAAAACTGTTTTTT. It encodes CASSQGDNPRDEKLFF.

V is TRBV24-1 and J is TRBJ1-5; D is undetermined. This CDR3 is built from 12 residues. Germline-derived CDR1 and CDR2 are KGHDR and SFDVKD. V lost 5 bases to trimming and J lost 7 bases, with 8 bases between them. CDR3 amino acids: CATSVSGQPQHF. The CDR3 region has the DNA TGTGCCACCAGTGTCTCCGGGCAGCCCCAGCATTTT.

The chain employs TRBV20-1 and TRBJ2-7; possibly TRBD1 for D (5 bases). Germline V gives CDR1 DFQATT, CDR2 SNEGSKA (reference sequence). Deletions cut 3 bases from V and 2 bases from J, with 14 bases between. This CDR3 is built from 14 residues. CDR3 bases: TGCAGTGCTAGTCCCAGGGTCTGGACCTACGAGCAGTACTTC. As protein: CSASPRVWTYEQYF.

The CDR3 nucleotides are TGTGCCAGCAGTGAAGGCAGAAACTATGGCTACACCTTC. Its translation: CASSEGRNYGYTF. The V gene is TRBV2, the J gene TRBJ1-2; no firm D call. Germline CDR1 is SNHLY and CDR2 is FYNNEI. The CDR3 is made up of 13 amino acids. The V and J ends lost 1 base and 2 bases respectively, with 5 bases between them.

The chain carries TRBV6-5 and TRBJ2-3; 9 nucleotides line up with TRBD2. This CDR3 has 15 amino acids. Trimming removed 6 bases from V and 1 base from J; junction bases left unmatched: 5. Germline values: CDR1 MNHEY, CDR2 SVGAGI. CDR3 residues: CASSLTSGRTDTQYF. Here the CDR3 DNA reads TGTGCCAGCAGCCTTACTAGCGGGCGCACAGATACGCAGTATTTT.

The chain links TRBV6-2 or TRBV6-3 to TRBJ1-5; maybe TRBD1 (6 bases). Per the germline V gene, CDR1 is MNHEY and CDR2 is SVGEGT. Between the trimmed V and J ends, which lost 3 bases and 5 bases, there was a span of 14 bases. The CDR3 consists of 15 residues. The CDR3 reads CASSYQGTPDQPQHF. CDR3 bases: TGTGCCAGCAGTTATCAGGGGACACCCGATCAGCCCCAGCATTTT.

This sequence joins TRBV6-1 and TRBJ2-4; maybe TRBD1 (5 bases). V gave up 3 bases and J gave up 8 bases, with 11 bases separating them. Germline V CDR1 and CDR2: MNHNS, SASEGT. The CDR3 covers 13 residues. CDR3 bases: TGTGCCAGCAGTGATTGGGGCGAGGACATTCAGTACTTC. It specifies CASSDWGEDIQYF.

The chain is built from TRBV9 and TRBJ2-3; TRBD2 matches 10 bases. J gave up 3 bases and V 3 bases, and 1 base lay outside the gene matches. The CDR3 sequence is 14 residues long. The germline CDR1 and CDR2 sequences are SGDLS and YYNGEE. This chain's CDR3 is CASSGTSGTDTQYF. CDR3 bases: TGTGCCAGCAGCGGGACTAGCGGTACAGATACGCAGTATTTT.

Notes on this clone: Within the sample, other DNA sequences also encode this same CDR3. The V call is TRBV9, the J call TRBJ1-6; 10 positions match TRBD1. Germline V gene lookup returns CDR1 SGDLS and CDR2 YYNGEE. V was clipped by 0 bases and J by 8 bases; unmatched bases: 2. The CDR3 extends over 15 amino acids. CDR3 DNA sequence: TGTGCCAGCAGCGTAGGACAGGGGGCCGATTCACCCCTCCACTTT. It specifies CASSVGQGADSPLHF.

This chain joins TRBV13 and TRBJ1-1; 10 positions match TRBD1. This CDR3 is 16 amino acids long. CDR1 and CDR2 (germline): PRHDT, FYEKMQ (reference sequence). The V gene end was trimmed by 2 bases and the J gene end by 6 bases; junction bases not matched to a gene: 9. The CDR3 nucleotides are TGTGCCAGCAGCTTAAGGTGGGGACAGGGGAAAGCTGAAGCTTTCTTT. It specifies CASSLRWGQGKAEAFF.